One sample yielded the 9 T cell receptor beta chains listed below, sequenced in a study of siplizumab effects on memory and regulatory T cells. Sequencing used immunoSEQ multiplex PCR; TCRdb keeps in-frame clones, though not all of them. The sample includes some 88,000 clones, 80% to 90% of them seen just once. The sequenced sample was CD4+ T cells sorted from blood. The receptors here all came from a human donor in good health.

Worth noting for this clone: The sample has other DNA sequences that encode this CDR3 too. The chain links TRBV18 to TRBJ1-1; no definite D call. This CDR3 contains 13 residues. Between the trimmed V and J ends, which lost 2 bases and 1 base, there was a span of 5 bases. The germline CDR1 and CDR2 sequences are KGHSH and LQKENI. This CDR3 is CASSPDQNTEAFF. DNA of the CDR3: TGTGCCAGCTCACCAGACCAGAACACTGAAGCTTTCTTT.

The chain has TRBV15 and TRBJ2-1; 9 bases align to TRBD1. J gave up 6 bases and V 4 bases, and 7 bases lay outside the gene matches. The CDR3 has 15 residues. Per germline, CDR1 LNHNV and CDR2 YYDKDF (reference sequence). DNA of the CDR3: TGTGCCACCAGCAAAGACAGGGGGTCGGTCAATGAGCAGTTCTTC. Encoded protein: CATSKDRGSVNEQFF.

The CDR3 loop is CSVSGGRGVNIQYF. As DNA, the CDR3 is TGCAGCGTTTCAGGGGGACGAGGGGTGAACATTCAGTACTTC. The rearrangement uses TRBV29-1 and TRBJ2-4, with TRBD1 matching 7 bases. With 5 bases clipped from V and 7 bases from J, the junction kept 11 bases outside the gene matches. The CDR3 length is 14 residues. CDR1 and CDR2 from the germline V gene are SQVTM and ANQGSEA.

The chain couples TRBV4-1 to TRBJ2-1; 7 nucleotides line up with TRBD2. The CDR3 covers 15 residues. CDR1 and CDR2 (germline): MGHRA, YSYEKL. V lost 4 bases and J lost 2; bases outside the gene matches: 5. This CDR3 reads CASSLTLAAYNEQFF. CDR3 nucleotide sequence: TGCGCCAGCAGCCTGACGCTAGCGGCCTACAATGAGCAGTTCTTC.

The chain joins TRBV5-8 to TRBJ2-7; perhaps TRBD1 as D (5 bases). The V gene's germline CDR1 is SGHTS and CDR2 YDEGEE. CDR3 length: 15 amino acids. V was pared by 1 base and J by 1 base, with 12 bases between. The CDR3 DNA reads TGTGCCAGCAGCTTGATACAGGTGAATTCCTACGAGCAGTACTTC. Its translation: CASSLIQVNSYEQYF.

J is TRBJ2-1 and V is TRBV19, with D uncertain. This CDR3 has 15 residues. The ends were cut back, 1 base at V and 0 bases at J, with 7 bases in the middle. Germline values: CDR1 LNHDA, CDR2 SQIVND (reference sequence). Here the CDR3 DNA reads TGTGCCAGTAGTATAGGGGCGAGCTCCTACAATGAGCAGTTCTTC. This gives the protein CASSIGASSYNEQFF.

The chain employs TRBV19 and TRBJ2-6; D uncertain. The V gene lost 8 bases and the J gene lost 4 bases, with 9 bases spanning the gap. Germline loops: CDR1 LNHDA, CDR2 SQIVND (reference sequence). The CDR3 covers 13 residues. The CDR3 reads CASGMSGANVLTF. CDR3 sequence (DNA): TGTGCCAGTGGGATGTCAGGGGCCAACGTCCTGACTTTC.

The chain links TRBV10-3 to TRBJ2-2; 11 positions agree with TRBD1. V lost 6 bases and J lost 6; bases outside the gene matches: 3. In germline, CDR1 is ENHRY, CDR2 SYGVKD. This CDR3 has 14 residues. The CDR3: CAIRRTGGAGELFF. The CDR3 nucleotides are TGTGCCATCAGGCGGACAGGGGGCGCCGGGGAGCTGTTTTTT.

DNA of the CDR3: TGCGCCAGCAGCTTGTACTCCACGGGACAGGGGATTACTGTGGATGGCTACACCTTC. This sequence encodes CASSLYSTGQGITVDGYTF. The chain carries TRBV5-1 and TRBJ1-2; 10 bases line up with TRBD1. The V and J ends lost 1 base and 6 bases, in that order; junction bases with no gene match: 18. This CDR3 has 19 residues. Germline-derived CDR1 and CDR2 are SGHRS and YFSETQ.